This is a list of T cell receptor beta chains from one sample in a study of CDR3 diversity in severe acne. TCRdb redid the calling of the PCR reads with MiXCR, one entry per CDR3 protein. Here the sample spans over 70,000 distinct CDR3 sequences, under 65% being singletons. The source material was blood. These receptors all come from a male donor in good health, without acne. The CDR3 runs from the conserved cysteine through the conserved F or W. The D gene is left open where the match is weak. Clone size is stated in some rows and not others, as once, few, many or a class when expanded.

>-|TRBJ1-1|TRBV25-1|once
CATTVRGTEAFF
TGTGCCACCACAGTCCGGGGGACTGAAGCTTTCTTT
>TRBD1|TRBJ1-1|TRBV19|few
CASTTDRAVDTEAFF
TGTGCCAGTACCACGGACAGGGCGGTCGACACTGAAGCTTTCTTT
>TRBD2|TRBJ2-7|TRBV10-2|-
CASSESTVLAGGPGEQYF
TGCGCCAGCAGTGAGTCAACGGTCCTAGCGGGAGGGCCGGGGGAGCAGTACTTC
>-|TRBJ1-2|TRBV28|few
CASNDPSYGYTF
TGTGCCAGCAATGACCCATCCTATGGCTACACCTTC
>-|TRBJ2-7|TRBV2|-
CASNTESYEQYF
TGTGCCAGCAATACGGAGTCCTACGAGCAGTACTTC
>TRBD2|TRBJ2-1|TRBV5-1|-
CASSEGLAGRAGDEQFF
TGCGCCAGCAGCGAGGGACTAGCGGGTAGGGCCGGCGATGAGCAGTTCTTC
>-|TRBJ2-2|TRBV24-1|-
CATRATAGGTGELFF
TGTGCCACCAGAGCCACAGCGGGCGGAACCGGGGAGCTGTTTTTT
>TRBD1|TRBJ1-5|TRBV4-1|many
CASSQDRDRASPQHF
TGCGCCAGCAGCCAAGATCGGGACAGGGCTTCACCCCAGCATTTT
>-|TRBJ2-7|TRBV11-2|-
CASSPSGLKSYEQYF
TGTGCCAGCAGCCCATCCGGCCTTAAGTCCTACGAGCAGTACTTC
>TRBD2|TRBJ2-7|TRBV13|few
CASSLITSEYEQYF
TGTGCCAGCAGCTTAATCACTAGCGAGTACGAGCAGTACTTC
>TRBD1|TRBJ1-2|TRBV25-1|-
CASSTGSDGTGDDGYTF
TGTGCCAGCTCGACGGGATCCGACGGGACAGGGGATGATGGCTACACCTTT
>-|TRBJ1-1|TRBV12-3/TRBV12-4|-
CASSIGGTEAFF
TGTGCCAGCAGTATAGGGGGCACTGAAGCTTTCTTT
>-|TRBJ1-1|TRBV5-6|many
CASSRLREAFF
TGTGCCAGCAGCCGTCTGAGAGAAGCTTTCTTT
>-|TRBJ1-3|TRBV6-5|-
CASSYGAGSGNTIYF
TGTGCCAGCAGTTACGGGGCGGGCTCTGGAAACACCATATATTTT
>TRBD2|TRBJ2-1|TRBV10-3|-
CAISETLAGGMNEQFF
TGTGCCATCAGTGAAACACTAGCGGGGGGTATGAATGAGCAGTTCTTC
>-|TRBJ1-1|TRBV12-3/TRBV12-4|-
CASSFRGQINEKLFFGRDSEALF
-
>-|TRBJ1-2|TRBV7-6|few
CASSFRCAPYHDGYTF
TGTGCCAGCAGCTTTCGATGTGCTCCTTACCATGATGGCTACACCTTC
>-|TRBJ2-5|TRBV11-1|-
CASSLEGLPGAQYF
TGTGCCAGCAGCTTAGAGGGTCTCCCCGGGGCCCAGTACTTC
>-|TRBJ1-2|TRBV5-1|many
CASSLGGANYGYTF
TGCGCCAGCAGCTTAGGGGGTGCTAACTATGGCTACACCTTC
>TRBD2|TRBJ2-3|TRBV5-6|-
CASSARTSGVGTDTQYF
TGTGCCAGCAGCGCTAGGACTAGCGGGGTTGGCACAGATACGCAGTATTTT
>-|TRBJ1-5|TRBV25-1|few
CASSEGSNQPQHF
TGTGCCAGCAGTGAGGGGAGCAATCAGCCCCAGCATTTT
>-|TRBJ1-5|TRBV12-3/TRBV12-4|-
CASSSRRGALANQPQHF
TGTGCCAGCAGTTCAAGGCGGGGGGCATTAGCCAATCAGCCCCAGCATTTT
>TRBD2|TRBJ2-3|TRBV27|few
CASRPTSGYTDTQYF
TGTGCCAGCAGGCCTACTAGCGGATACACAGATACGCAGTATTTT
>TRBD2|TRBJ2-7|TRBV7-2|-
CASSLASGLAGGPYEQYF
TGTGCCAGCAGCTTAGCGAGCGGACTAGCGGGAGGGCCCTACGAGCAGTACTTC
>TRBD1|TRBJ1-4|TRBV10-2|-
CASSDYRQGAYERLFF
TGCGCCAGCAGTGACTACAGACAGGGGGCCTATGAAAGACTGTTTTTT
>TRBD1|TRBJ2-7|TRBV20-1|-
CSARQGGTGYEQYF
TGCAGTGCTAGACAGGGCGGGACAGGGTACGAGCAGTACTTC
>TRBD2|TRBJ2-5|TRBV13|once
CASSTGTSGNLYQETQYF
TGTGCCAGCAGCACAGGGACTAGCGGGAACCTGTACCAAGAGACCCAGTACTTC
>TRBD2|TRBJ2-1|TRBV7-9|many
CASSLSAGGYNEQFF
TGTGCCAGCAGCTTATCGGCGGGGGGCTACAATGAGCAGTTCTTC
>-|TRBJ1-2|TRBV24-1|few
CATSDSHGPLSYGYTF
TGTGCCACCAGTGATTCTCACGGGCCCCTCTCCTATGGCTACACCTTC
>-|TRBJ2-1|TRBV5-6|many
CASSLGERQQFF
TGTGCCAGCAGCCTCGGGGAGCGGCAGCAGTTCTTC
>-|TRBJ2-7|TRBV2|-
CASQRTLSYEQYF
TGTGCCAGTCAACGGACCCTCTCCTACGAGCAGTACTTC
>-|TRBJ2-3|TRBV6-5|many
CASSYDAGTDTQYF
TGTGCCAGCAGTTACGACGCCGGCACAGATACGCAGTATTTT
>-|TRBJ1-5|TRBV9|many
CASSVEGVNQPQHF
TGTGCCAGCAGCGTAGAGGGGGTCAATCAGCCCCAGCATTTT